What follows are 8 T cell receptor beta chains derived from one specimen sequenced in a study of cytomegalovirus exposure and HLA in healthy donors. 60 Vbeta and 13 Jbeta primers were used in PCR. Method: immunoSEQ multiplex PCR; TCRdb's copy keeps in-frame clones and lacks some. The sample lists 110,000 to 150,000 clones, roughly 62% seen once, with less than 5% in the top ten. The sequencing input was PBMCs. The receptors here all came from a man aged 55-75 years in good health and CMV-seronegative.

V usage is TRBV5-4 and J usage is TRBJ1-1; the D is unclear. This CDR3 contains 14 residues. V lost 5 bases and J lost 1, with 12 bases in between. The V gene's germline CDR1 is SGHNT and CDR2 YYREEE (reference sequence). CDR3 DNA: TGTGCCAGCAGACCAAGACTAGGGAACACTGAAGCTTTCTTT. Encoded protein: CASRPRLGNTEAFF.

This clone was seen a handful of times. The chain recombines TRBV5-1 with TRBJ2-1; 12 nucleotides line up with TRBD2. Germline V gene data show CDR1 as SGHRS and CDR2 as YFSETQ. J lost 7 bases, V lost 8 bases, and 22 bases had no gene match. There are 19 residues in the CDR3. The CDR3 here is CASGEGLAGSRRGSNEQFF. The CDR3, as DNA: TGCGCCAGTGGAGAAGGACTAGCGGGATCCCGGAGGGGATCGAATGAGCAGTTCTTC. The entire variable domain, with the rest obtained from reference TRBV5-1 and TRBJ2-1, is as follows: KAGVTQTPRYLIKTRGQQVTLSCSPISGHRSVSWYQQTPGQGLQFLFEYFSETQRNKGNFPGRFSGRQFSNSRSEMNVSTLELGDSALYLCASGEGLAGSRRGSNEQFFGPGTRLTVL.

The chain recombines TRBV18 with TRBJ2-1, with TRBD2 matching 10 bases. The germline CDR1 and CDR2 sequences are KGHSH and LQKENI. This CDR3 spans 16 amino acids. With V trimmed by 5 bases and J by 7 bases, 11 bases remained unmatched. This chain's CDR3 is CASSSSLAGVENEQFF. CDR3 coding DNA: TGTGCCAGCTCATCCAGCCTAGCGGGAGTGGAGAATGAGCAGTTCTTC.

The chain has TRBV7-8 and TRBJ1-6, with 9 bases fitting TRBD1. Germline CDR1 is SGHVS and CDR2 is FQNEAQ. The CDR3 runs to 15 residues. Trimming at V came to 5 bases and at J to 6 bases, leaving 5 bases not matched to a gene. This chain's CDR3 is CASSLRTGANSPLHF. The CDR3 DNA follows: TGTGCCAGCAGCCTTCGGACAGGGGCTAATTCACCCCTCCACTTT.

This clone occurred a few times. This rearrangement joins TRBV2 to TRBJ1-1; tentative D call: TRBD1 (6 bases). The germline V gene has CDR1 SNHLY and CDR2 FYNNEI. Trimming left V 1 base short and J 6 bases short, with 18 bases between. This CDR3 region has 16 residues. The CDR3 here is CASSEVKRTEWAEAFF. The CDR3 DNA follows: TGTGCCAGCAGTGAAGTGAAAAGGACAGAGTGGGCTGAAGCTTTCTTT.

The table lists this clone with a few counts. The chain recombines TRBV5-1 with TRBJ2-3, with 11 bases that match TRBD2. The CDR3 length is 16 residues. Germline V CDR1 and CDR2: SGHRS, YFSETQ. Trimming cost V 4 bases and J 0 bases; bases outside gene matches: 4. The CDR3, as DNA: TGCGCCAGCAGCGGGGGACTAGCGGCTAGCACAGATACGCAGTATTTT. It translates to CASSGGLAASTDTQYF. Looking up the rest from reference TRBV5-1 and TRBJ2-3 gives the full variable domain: KAGVTQTPRYLIKTRGQQVTLSCSPISGHRSVSWYQQTPGQGLQFLFEYFSETQRNKGNFPGRFSGRQFSNSRSEMNVSTLELGDSALYLCASSGGLAASTDTQYFGPGTRLTVL.

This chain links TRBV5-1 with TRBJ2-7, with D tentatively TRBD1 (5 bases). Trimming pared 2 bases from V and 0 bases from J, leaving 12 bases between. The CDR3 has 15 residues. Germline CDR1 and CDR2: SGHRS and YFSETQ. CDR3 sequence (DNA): TGCGCCAGCAGCTTAATATCAGGGCCCTCCTACGAGCAGTACTTC. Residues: CASSLISGPSYEQYF.

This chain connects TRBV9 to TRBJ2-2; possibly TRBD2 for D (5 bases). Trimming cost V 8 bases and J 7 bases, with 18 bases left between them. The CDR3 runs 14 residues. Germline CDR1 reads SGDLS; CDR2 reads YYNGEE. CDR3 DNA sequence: TGTGCCAGTCGTATAGGATCGGGAAGCGGGGAGCTGTTTTTT. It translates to CASRIGSGSGELFF.